Listed below are T cell receptor beta chains from one sample, sequenced in a study of blood T cells in healthy people across ages. TCRdb reanalysed the 5' RACE reads using MiXCR and keeps one entry per CDR3 protein. The sample has 1.4 million to 1.5 million distinct CDR3 sequences; approximately 40% are singletons. Sequenced input: blood. These receptors came from a woman aged 18-29 years in good health. CDR3s include the opening cysteine and the closing phenylalanine or tryptophan. Each record gives: J gene, D gene, V gene, clone size, CDR3 protein, CDR3 DNA. The D gene is left open where the match is weak. Size tells how often a clone was seen (once, few, many) or the class of an expanded clone, and some rows leave it out.

J gene: TRBJ1-4; D gene: -; V gene: TRBV9; clone size: few; CDR3 protein: CASTLRGRNEKLFF; CDR3 DNA: TGTGCCAGCACCCTCCGGGGGCGTAATGAAAAACTGTTTTTT
J gene: TRBJ2-3; D gene: TRBD2; V gene: TRBV9; clone size: -; CDR3 protein: CASSVSERGTSTDTQYF; CDR3 DNA: TGTGCCAGCAGCGTCAGTGAGCGGGGGACTAGCACAGATACGCAGTATTTT
J gene: TRBJ2-7; D gene: TRBD2; V gene: TRBV6-4; clone size: -; CDR3 protein: CASSEDLAGGRSSYNEQYF; CDR3 DNA: TGTGCCAGCAGTGAGGATTTAGCGGGAGGAAGGAGCTCCTACAATGAGCAGTACTTC
J gene: TRBJ1-5; D gene: -; V gene: TRBV2; clone size: few; CDR3 protein: CASSFEGISNQPQHF; CDR3 DNA: TGTGCCAGCAGTTTTGAAGGGATCAGCAATCAGCCCCAGCATTTT
J gene: TRBJ2-7; D gene: TRBD2; V gene: TRBV10-3; clone size: few; CDR3 protein: CAISELASGTYEQYF; CDR3 DNA: TGTGCCATCAGTGAGCTGGCTAGCGGAACCTACGAGCAGTACTTC
J gene: TRBJ2-3; D gene: TRBD1; V gene: TRBV12-3/TRBV12-4; clone size: few; CDR3 protein: CASSLPGTGARDTQYF; CDR3 DNA: TGTGCCAGCAGTTTACCCGGGACAGGAGCCAGGGATACGCAGTATTTT
J gene: TRBJ2-7; D gene: -; V gene: TRBV20-1; clone size: few; CDR3 protein: CSASPFRGYEQYF; CDR3 DNA: TGCAGTGCTAGCCCCTTTCGGGGTTACGAGCAGTACTTC
J gene: TRBJ2-1; D gene: TRBD2; V gene: TRBV10-1; clone size: -; CDR3 protein: CASSVVLADNNEQFF; CDR3 DNA: TGCGCCAGCAGTGTAGTACTAGCGGACAACAATGAGCAGTTCTTC
J gene: TRBJ1-1; D gene: TRBD1; V gene: TRBV6-1; clone size: few; CDR3 protein: CASSRDRGAEAFF; CDR3 DNA: TGTGCCAGCAGCCGGGACAGGGGGGCTGAAGCTTTCTTT
J gene: TRBJ1-6; D gene: -; V gene: TRBV2; clone size: few; CDR3 protein: CASSGAGANNSPLHF; CDR3 DNA: TGTGCCAGCAGTGGCGCAGGGGCAAATAATTCACCCCTCCACTTT
J gene: TRBJ1-1; D gene: TRBD1; V gene: TRBV29-1; clone size: few; CDR3 protein: CSATRQGRTEAFF; CDR3 DNA: TGCAGCGCTACCCGACAGGGGAGGACTGAAGCTTTCTTT
J gene: TRBJ2-1; D gene: TRBD1; V gene: TRBV12-3/TRBV12-4; clone size: -; CDR3 protein: CASRADRGSYNEQFF; CDR3 DNA: TGTGCCAGCAGAGCAGACAGGGGATCCTACAATGAGCAGTTCTTC
J gene: TRBJ2-1; D gene: -; V gene: TRBV20-1; clone size: -; CDR3 protein: CSAKSGQGADEQFF; CDR3 DNA: TGCAGTGCAAAAAGTGGGCAGGGCGCGGATGAGCAGTTCTTC
J gene: TRBJ1-5; D gene: -; V gene: TRBV12-3/TRBV12-4; clone size: -; CDR3 protein: CASRGRTGNQPQHF; CDR3 DNA: TGTGCCAGCAGAGGAAGGACAGGCAATCAGCCCCAGCATTTT
J gene: TRBJ2-3; D gene: -; V gene: TRBV5-1; clone size: -; CDR3 protein: CASSGQGEGTGTQYF; CDR3 DNA: TGCGCCAGCAGCGGCCAGGGGGAGGGCACAGGTACGCAGTATTTT
J gene: TRBJ2-7; D gene: TRBD1; V gene: TRBV5-1; clone size: few; CDR3 protein: CASSGGQGLSEQYF; CDR3 DNA: TGCGCCAGCAGCGGCGGACAGGGGCTAAGCGAGCAGTACTTC
J gene: TRBJ2-5; D gene: -; V gene: TRBV7-2; clone size: -; CDR3 protein: CASSGSGTQYF; CDR3 DNA: TGTGCCAGCAGCGGGTCGGGGACCCAGTACTTC
J gene: TRBJ2-1; D gene: -; V gene: TRBV27; clone size: few; CDR3 protein: CASRAASISYNEQFF; CDR3 DNA: TGTGCCAGCAGGGCAGCTAGTATCTCCTACAATGAGCAGTTCTTC
J gene: TRBJ2-5; D gene: -; V gene: TRBV20-1; clone size: few; CDR3 protein: CSARMPKGPQETQYF; CDR3 DNA: TGCAGTGCTAGAATGCCCAAGGGACCCCAAGAGACCCAGTACTTC
J gene: TRBJ1-6; D gene: -; V gene: TRBV7-2; clone size: -; CDR3 protein: CASSLEVTGNSPLHF; CDR3 DNA: TGTGCCAGCAGCTTAGAGGTTACGGGTAACTCACCCCTCCACTTT
J gene: TRBJ1-1; D gene: TRBD1; V gene: TRBV28; clone size: -; CDR3 protein: CASSSEYRGMAFF; CDR3 DNA: TGTGCCAGCAGTTCCGAGTACAGGGGGATGGCTTTCTTT
J gene: TRBJ2-1; D gene: -; V gene: TRBV7-9; clone size: -; CDR3 protein: CASSLERSGNEQFF; CDR3 DNA: TGTGCCAGCAGCTTAGAGAGAAGCGGGAATGAGCAGTTCTTC
J gene: TRBJ2-5; D gene: -; V gene: TRBV28; clone size: few; CDR3 protein: CASRLLVGEETQYF; CDR3 DNA: TGTGCCAGCAGACTTCTTGTTGGGGAGGAGACCCAGTACTTC
J gene: TRBJ2-7; D gene: TRBD2; V gene: TRBV14; clone size: -; CDR3 protein: CASSQGAGGYYEQYF; CDR3 DNA: TGTGCCAGCAGCCAAGGAGCGGGGGGTTACTACGAGCAGTACTTC
J gene: TRBJ1-6; D gene: -; V gene: TRBV20-1; clone size: -; CDR3 protein: CSATRRGGSRMSSYNSPLHF; CDR3 DNA: TGCAGTGCTACCCGACGCGGGGGAAGCAGGATGAGCTCCTATAATTCACCCCTCCACTTT
J gene: TRBJ2-3; D gene: TRBD2; V gene: TRBV27; clone size: few; CDR3 protein: CASSLFSTSGGLTDTQYF; CDR3 DNA: TGTGCCAGCAGTTTATTCTCCACTAGCGGGGGGTTAACAGATACGCAGTATTTT
J gene: TRBJ2-1; D gene: -; V gene: TRBV5-1; clone size: few; CDR3 protein: CASSLEAGAARVDEQFF; CDR3 DNA: TGCGCCAGCAGCTTGGAGGCGGGGGCCGCCAGAGTGGATGAGCAGTTCTTC
J gene: TRBJ2-7; D gene: -; V gene: TRBV7-9; clone size: -; CDR3 protein: CASSYGRGEQYF; CDR3 DNA: TGTGCCAGCAGCTATGGACGGGGCGAGCAGTACTTC
J gene: TRBJ1-2; D gene: TRBD1; V gene: TRBV6-6; clone size: -; CDR3 protein: CASSRKQGSYGYTF; CDR3 DNA: TGTGCCAGCAGTCGTAAACAGGGGAGCTATGGCTACACCTTC
J gene: TRBJ1-5; D gene: -; V gene: TRBV15; clone size: -; CDR3 protein: CATSRDAAVNQPQHF; CDR3 DNA: TGTGCCACCAGCAGAGATGCGGCAGTTAATCAGCCCCAGCATTTT
J gene: TRBJ2-1; D gene: -; V gene: TRBV6-5; clone size: -; CDR3 protein: CASSPEFLSYNEQFF; CDR3 DNA: TGTGCCAGCAGTCCGGAGTTCTTGTCCTACAATGAGCAGTTCTTC
J gene: TRBJ1-2; D gene: -; V gene: TRBV18; clone size: few; CDR3 protein: CASSPSNSGYTF; CDR3 DNA: TGTGCCAGCTCACCGTCAAACTCTGGCTACACCTTC
J gene: TRBJ2-3; D gene: -; V gene: TRBV12-3/TRBV12-4; clone size: few; CDR3 protein: CASSLVVEADTQYF; CDR3 DNA: TGTGCCAGCAGTTTGGTGGTGGAGGCAGATACGCAGTATTTT
J gene: TRBJ1-2; D gene: TRBD1; V gene: TRBV20-1; clone size: -; CDR3 protein: CSASGDRENYDYTF; CDR3 DNA: TGCAGTGCTAGTGGCGACAGGGAGAACTATGACTACACCTTC
J gene: TRBJ2-2; D gene: -; V gene: TRBV25-1; clone size: many; CDR3 protein: CASSENTGELFF; CDR3 DNA: TGTGCCAGCAGCGAGAACACCGGGGAGCTGTTTTTT
J gene: TRBJ2-1; D gene: TRBD1; V gene: TRBV7-2; clone size: -; CDR3 protein: CASSLVSRGRGGEQFF; CDR3 DNA: TGTGCCAGCAGCTTAGTTAGCAGGGGGCGAGGTGGGGAGCAGTTCTTC
J gene: TRBJ2-4; D gene: -; V gene: TRBV11-2; clone size: few; CDR3 protein: CASSFTEVLAKNIQYF; CDR3 DNA: TGTGCCAGCAGCTTTACAGAGGTCCTAGCCAAAAACATTCAGTACTTC
J gene: TRBJ1-1; D gene: -; V gene: TRBV6-5; clone size: many; CDR3 protein: CASSYSVNTEAFF; CDR3 DNA: TGTGCCAGCAGTTACTCGGTGAACACTGAAGCTTTCTTT
J gene: TRBJ2-6; D gene: -; V gene: TRBV10-3; clone size: few; CDR3 protein: CAISEGGLSSGANVLTF; CDR3 DNA: TGTGCCATCAGCGAGGGGGGGCTTAGCTCTGGGGCCAACGTCCTGACTTTC
J gene: TRBJ2-4; D gene: TRBD2; V gene: TRBV7-2; clone size: -; CDR3 protein: CASSAGTSGRKQYF; CDR3 DNA: TGTGCCAGCAGCGCGGGGACTAGCGGGAGGAAGCAGTACTTC
J gene: TRBJ2-7; D gene: -; V gene: TRBV20-1; clone size: -; CDR3 protein: CTSPEGPPYEQYF; CDR3 DNA: TGCACCTCACCCGAGGGCCCTCCGTACGAGCAGTACTTC
J gene: TRBJ2-7; D gene: -; V gene: TRBV4-1; clone size: -; CDR3 protein: CASSQPDGPSYEQYF; CDR3 DNA: TGCGCCAGCAGCCAACCTGATGGCCCTTCCTACGAGCAGTACTTC
J gene: TRBJ1-2; D gene: -; V gene: TRBV6-2/TRBV6-3; clone size: -; CDR3 protein: CASSSTGTHYGYTF; CDR3 DNA: TGTGCCAGCAGTTCCACCGGGACTCACTATGGCTACACCTTC
J gene: TRBJ1-2; D gene: -; V gene: TRBV7-9; clone size: -; CDR3 protein: CAGSFLPSSYGYTF; CDR3 DNA: TGTGCCGGCAGCTTCCTCCCCTCGAGCTATGGCTACACCTTC
J gene: TRBJ1-1; D gene: -; V gene: TRBV20-1; clone size: -; CDR3 protein: CKPSQNTEAFF; CDR3 DNA: TGCAAGCCCAGCCAGAACACTGAAGCTTTCTTT
J gene: TRBJ2-7; D gene: TRBD1; V gene: TRBV6-1; clone size: -; CDR3 protein: CASILGTGTGEQYF; CDR3 DNA: TGTGCCAGCATCCTGGGGACAGGGACCGGTGAGCAGTACTTC
J gene: TRBJ2-7; D gene: TRBD2; V gene: TRBV20-1; clone size: -; CDR3 protein: CSAPSGPFYEQYF; CDR3 DNA: TGCAGTGCCCCTAGCGGACCCTTCTACGAGCAGTACTTC